The entry below gives a single TCR beta chain sequence along with its context. The data derive from a study of blood T cell repertoires in COVID-19. TCRdb keeps only in-frame clones here, not all; method: immunoSEQ multiplex PCR. Of around 150,000 clones in the sample, roughly 87% were seen once. V shed 2 bases and J 4 bases; nucleotides not matched to a gene: 7. Germline assignment: CDR1 SQVTM and CDR2 ANQGSEA. The CDR3 is made up of 16 amino acids. The receptor was derived from a woman aged 55-69 years who had recovered from COVID-19. The material sequenced was peripheral blood. The V and J genes are TRBV29-1 and TRBJ2-3, with 12 bases identical to TRBD2. The CDR3 protein is CSVEWTSGERPDTQYF. CDR3 sequence (DNA): TGCAGCGTTGAATGGACTAGCGGGGAAAGGCCAGATACGCAGTATTTT.